This record covers a single T cell receptor (beta chain). Study processing details: Amplification of reference gene primers provided the estimated nucleated cell counts. TCRdb keeps only in-frame clones here, not all; method: immunoSEQ multiplex PCR. The DNA gave D and trimming, while V, J and clone size come from that table. This sample carries 100,000 to 150,000 clones, about two thirds of them seen once, and the ten largest clones take about 0.84%. This record belongs to a study of blood T cell repertoires in COVID-19. Sample: peripheral blood. This clonotype originated in a human donor with acute or convalescent COVID-19. The donor label of this sample is uncertain.

The CDR3 region has the DNA TGTGCCAGCTCACCACAGCGGGGGTACCATGAGCAGTTCTTC. Amino acid sequence: CASSPQRGYHEQFF. This rearrangement joins TRBV18 to TRBJ2-1, with 8 positions matching TRBD2. The CDR3 totals 14 residues. Germline-derived CDR1 and CDR2 are KGHSH and LQKENI. The V gene end was trimmed by 1 base and the J gene end by 8 bases; junction bases not matched to a gene: 4.